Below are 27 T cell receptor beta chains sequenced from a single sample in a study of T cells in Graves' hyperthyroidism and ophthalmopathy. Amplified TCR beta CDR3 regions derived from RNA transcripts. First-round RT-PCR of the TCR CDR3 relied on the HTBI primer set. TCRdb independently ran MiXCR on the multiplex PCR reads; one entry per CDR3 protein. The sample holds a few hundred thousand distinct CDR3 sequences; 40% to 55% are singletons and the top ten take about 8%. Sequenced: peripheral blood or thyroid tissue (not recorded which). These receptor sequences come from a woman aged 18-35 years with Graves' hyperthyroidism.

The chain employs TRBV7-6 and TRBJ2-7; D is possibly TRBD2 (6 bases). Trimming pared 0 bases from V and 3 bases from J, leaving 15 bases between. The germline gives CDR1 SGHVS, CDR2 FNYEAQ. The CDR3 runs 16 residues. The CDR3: CASSLATSSLGYEQYF. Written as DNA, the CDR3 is TGTGCCAGCAGCTTAGCCACTAGCAGCCTCGGCTACGAGCAGTACTTC.

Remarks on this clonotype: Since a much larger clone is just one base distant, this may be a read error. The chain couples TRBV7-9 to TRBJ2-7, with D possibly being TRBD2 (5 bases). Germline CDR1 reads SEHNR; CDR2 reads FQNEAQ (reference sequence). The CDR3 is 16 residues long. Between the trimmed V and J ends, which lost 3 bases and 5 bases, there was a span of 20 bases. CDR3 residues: CASSLNGRTSYHEQYF. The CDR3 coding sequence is TGTGCCAGCAGCTTGAATGGACGGACTTCCTACCACGAGCAGTACTTC.

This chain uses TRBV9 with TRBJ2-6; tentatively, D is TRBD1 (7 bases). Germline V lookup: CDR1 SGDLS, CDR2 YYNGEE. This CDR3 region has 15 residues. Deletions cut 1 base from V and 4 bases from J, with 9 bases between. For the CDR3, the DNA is TGTGCCAGCAGCGTACAGGGGGGAGGGGCCAACGTCCTGACTTTC. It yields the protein CASSVQGGGANVLTF.

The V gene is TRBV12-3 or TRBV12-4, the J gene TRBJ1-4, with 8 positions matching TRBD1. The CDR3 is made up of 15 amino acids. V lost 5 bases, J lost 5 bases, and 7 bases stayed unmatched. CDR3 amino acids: CASSLRGQVNEKLFF. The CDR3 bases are TGTGCCAGCAGTCTCCGGGGACAGGTCAATGAAAAACTGTTTTTT.

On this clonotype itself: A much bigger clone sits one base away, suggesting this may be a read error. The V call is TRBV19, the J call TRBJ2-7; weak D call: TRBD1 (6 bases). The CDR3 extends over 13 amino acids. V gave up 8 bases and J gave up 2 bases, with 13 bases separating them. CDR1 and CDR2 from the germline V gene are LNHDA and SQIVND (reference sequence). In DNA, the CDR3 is TGTGCCAGTTCACAGGGAATCCCCTACGAGCAGTACTTC. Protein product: CASSQGIPYEQYF.

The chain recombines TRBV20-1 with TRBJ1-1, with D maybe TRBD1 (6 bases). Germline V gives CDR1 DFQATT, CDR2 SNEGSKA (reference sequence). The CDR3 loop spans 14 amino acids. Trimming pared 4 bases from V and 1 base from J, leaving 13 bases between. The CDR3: CSAKEWGANTEAFF. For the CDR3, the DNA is TGCAGTGCTAAAGAGTGGGGGGCGAACACTGAAGCTTTCTTT.

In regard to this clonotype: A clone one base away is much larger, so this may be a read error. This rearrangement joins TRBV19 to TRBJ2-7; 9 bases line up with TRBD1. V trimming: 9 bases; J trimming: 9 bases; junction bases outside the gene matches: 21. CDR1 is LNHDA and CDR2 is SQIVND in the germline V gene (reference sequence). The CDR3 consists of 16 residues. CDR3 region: CASSSIGNRGLRVQYF. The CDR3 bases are TGTGCCAGCTCGAGCATTGGGAACAGGGGGCTGAGAGTGCAGTACTTC.

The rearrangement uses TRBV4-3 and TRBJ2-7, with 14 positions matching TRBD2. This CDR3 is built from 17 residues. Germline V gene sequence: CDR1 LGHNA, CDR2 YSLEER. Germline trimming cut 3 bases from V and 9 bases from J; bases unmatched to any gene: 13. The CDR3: CASSHLGLAGGEDGQYF. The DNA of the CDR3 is TGCGCCAGCAGCCATTTAGGACTAGCGGGAGGAGAAGACGGGCAGTACTTC.

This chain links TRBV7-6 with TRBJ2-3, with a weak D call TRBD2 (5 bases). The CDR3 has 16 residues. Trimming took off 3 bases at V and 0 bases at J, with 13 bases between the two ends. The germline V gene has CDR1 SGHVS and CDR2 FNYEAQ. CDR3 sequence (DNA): TGTGCCAGCAGCTTCCGGGGTGGACCTAGCACAGATACGCAGTATTTT. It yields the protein CASSFRGGPSTDTQYF. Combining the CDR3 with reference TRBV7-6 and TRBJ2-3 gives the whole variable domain GAGVSQSPRYKVTKRGQDVALRCDPISGHVSLYWYRQALGQGPEFLTYFNYEAQQDKSGLPNDRFSAERPEGSISTLTIQRTEQRDSAMYRCASSFRGGPSTDTQYFGPGTRLTVL.

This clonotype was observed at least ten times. This CDR3 reads CASSLGDRRLLFF. The CDR3 DNA reads as TGTGCCAGCAGCTTAGGAGACAGGCGCCTCCTGTTTTTT. The rearrangement uses TRBV13 and TRBJ1-4; perhaps TRBD1 as D (6 bases). CDR1 PRHDT and CDR2 FYEKMQ come from the germline V gene (reference sequence). The CDR3 is 13 residues long. Trimming took off 0 bases at V and 14 bases at J, with 13 bases between the two ends.

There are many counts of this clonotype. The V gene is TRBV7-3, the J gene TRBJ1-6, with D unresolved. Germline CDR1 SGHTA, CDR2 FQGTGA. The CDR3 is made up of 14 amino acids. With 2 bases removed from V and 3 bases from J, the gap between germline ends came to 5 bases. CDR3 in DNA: TGTGCCAGCAGCTTAGGGGACTATAATTCACCCCTCCACTTT. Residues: CASSLGDYNSPLHF.

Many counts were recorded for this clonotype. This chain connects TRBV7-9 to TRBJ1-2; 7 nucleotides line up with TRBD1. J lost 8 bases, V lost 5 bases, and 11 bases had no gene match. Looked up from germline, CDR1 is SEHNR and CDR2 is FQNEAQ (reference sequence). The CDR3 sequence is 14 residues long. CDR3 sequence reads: CASSDRDSRGGYTF. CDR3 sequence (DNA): TGTGCCAGCAGCGACAGGGACTCCAGAGGCGGCTACACCTTC.

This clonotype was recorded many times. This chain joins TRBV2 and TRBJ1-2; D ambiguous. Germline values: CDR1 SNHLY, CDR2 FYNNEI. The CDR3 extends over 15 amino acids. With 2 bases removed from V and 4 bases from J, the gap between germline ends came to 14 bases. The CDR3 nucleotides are TGTGCCAGCAGTGAAACTGGGCTACCGGGCTATGGCTACACCTTC. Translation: CASSETGLPGYGYTF.

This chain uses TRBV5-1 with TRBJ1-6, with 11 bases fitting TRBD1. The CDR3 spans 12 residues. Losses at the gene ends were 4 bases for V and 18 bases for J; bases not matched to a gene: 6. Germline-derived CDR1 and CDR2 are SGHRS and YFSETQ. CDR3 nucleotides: TGCGCCAGCAGCCAGGGACAGGGGGACACCCACTTT. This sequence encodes CASSQGQGDTHF.

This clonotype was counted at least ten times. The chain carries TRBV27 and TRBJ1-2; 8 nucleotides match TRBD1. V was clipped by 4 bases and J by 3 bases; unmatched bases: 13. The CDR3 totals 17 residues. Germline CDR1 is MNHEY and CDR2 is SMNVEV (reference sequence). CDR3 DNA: TGTGCCAGCAGTTCCATCACCGCGGACAGGGCACACTATGGCTACACCTTC. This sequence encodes CASSSITADRAHYGYTF.

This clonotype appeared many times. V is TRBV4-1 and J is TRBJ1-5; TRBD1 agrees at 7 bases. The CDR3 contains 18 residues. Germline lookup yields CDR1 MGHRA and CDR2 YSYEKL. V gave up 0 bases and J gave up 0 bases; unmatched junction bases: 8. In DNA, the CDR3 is TGCGCCAGCAGCCAAGATCCCACAGGGGCGTATAGCAATCAGCCCCAGCATTTT. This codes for CASSQDPTGAYSNQPQHF.

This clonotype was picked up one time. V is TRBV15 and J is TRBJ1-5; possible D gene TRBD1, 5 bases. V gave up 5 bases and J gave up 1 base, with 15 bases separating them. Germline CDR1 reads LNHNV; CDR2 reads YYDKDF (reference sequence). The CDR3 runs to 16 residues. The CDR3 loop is CATSPQRGDSNQPQHF. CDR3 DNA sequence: TGTGCCACCAGCCCGCAAAGGGGAGACAGCAATCAGCCCCAGCATTTT.

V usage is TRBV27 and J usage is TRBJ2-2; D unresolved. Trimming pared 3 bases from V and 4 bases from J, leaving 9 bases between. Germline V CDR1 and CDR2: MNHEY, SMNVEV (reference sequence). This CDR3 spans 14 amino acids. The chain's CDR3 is CASSLGSSTGELFF. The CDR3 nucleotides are TGTGCCAGCAGTTTGGGCAGCTCCACCGGGGAGCTGTTTTTT.

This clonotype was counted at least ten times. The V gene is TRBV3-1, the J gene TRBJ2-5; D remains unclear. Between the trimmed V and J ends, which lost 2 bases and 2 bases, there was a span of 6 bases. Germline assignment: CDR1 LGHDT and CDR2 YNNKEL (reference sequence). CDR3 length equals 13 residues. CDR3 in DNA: TGTGCCAGCAGCCAAATGGTACAAGAGACCCAGTACTTC. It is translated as CASSQMVQETQYF.

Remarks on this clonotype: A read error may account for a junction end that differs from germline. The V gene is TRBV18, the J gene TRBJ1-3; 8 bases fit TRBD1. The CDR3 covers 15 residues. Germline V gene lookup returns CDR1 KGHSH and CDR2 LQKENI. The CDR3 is CASPPGQASGNTIYF. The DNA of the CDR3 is TGTGCCAGCCCACCGGGACAGGCCTCTGGAAACACCATATATTTT.

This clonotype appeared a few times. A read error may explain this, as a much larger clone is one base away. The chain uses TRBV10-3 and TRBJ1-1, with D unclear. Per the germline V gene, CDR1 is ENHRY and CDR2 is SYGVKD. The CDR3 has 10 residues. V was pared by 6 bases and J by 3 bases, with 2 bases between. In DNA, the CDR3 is TGTGCCATCAGGGACACTGAAGCTTTCTTT. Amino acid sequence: CAIRDTEAFF.

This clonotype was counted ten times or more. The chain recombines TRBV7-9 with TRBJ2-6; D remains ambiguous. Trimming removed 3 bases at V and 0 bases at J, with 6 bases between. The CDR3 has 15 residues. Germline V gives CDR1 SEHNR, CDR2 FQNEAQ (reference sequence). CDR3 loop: CASSFGYSGANVLTF. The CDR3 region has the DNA TGTGCCAGCAGCTTCGGGTACTCTGGGGCCAACGTCCTGACTTTC.

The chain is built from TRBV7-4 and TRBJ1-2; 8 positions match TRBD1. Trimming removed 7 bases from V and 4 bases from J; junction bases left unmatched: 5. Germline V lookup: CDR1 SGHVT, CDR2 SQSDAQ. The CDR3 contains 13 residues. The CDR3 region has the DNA TGTGCCAGCACCTACGACAGGGGCTATGGCTACACCTTC. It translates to CASTYDRGYGYTF.

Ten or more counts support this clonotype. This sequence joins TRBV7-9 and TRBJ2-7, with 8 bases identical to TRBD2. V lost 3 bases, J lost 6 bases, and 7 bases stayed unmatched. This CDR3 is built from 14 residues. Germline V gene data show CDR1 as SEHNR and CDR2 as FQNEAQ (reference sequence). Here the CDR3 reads CASSLSGRTTEQYF. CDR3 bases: TGTGCCAGCAGCTTGAGCGGGAGAACGACCGAGCAGTACTTC. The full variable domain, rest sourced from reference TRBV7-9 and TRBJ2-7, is DTGVSQNPRHKITKRGQNVTFRCDPISEHNRLYWYRQTLGQGPEFLTYFQNEAQLEKSRLLSDRFSAERPKGSFSTLEIQRTEQGDSAMYLCASSLSGRTTEQYFGPGTRLTVT.

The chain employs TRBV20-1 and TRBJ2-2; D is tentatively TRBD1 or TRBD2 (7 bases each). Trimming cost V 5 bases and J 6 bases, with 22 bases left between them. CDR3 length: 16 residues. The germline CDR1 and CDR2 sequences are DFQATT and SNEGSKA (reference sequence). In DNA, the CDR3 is TGCAGTGCTGCTGGGGAGGGGGCGCACGATTCCGGGGAGCTGTTTTTT. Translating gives CSAAGEGAHDSGELFF.

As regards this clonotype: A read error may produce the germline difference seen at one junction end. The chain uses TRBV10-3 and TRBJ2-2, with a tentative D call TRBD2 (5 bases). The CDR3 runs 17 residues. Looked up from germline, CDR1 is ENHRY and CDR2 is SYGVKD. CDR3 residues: CAISESNELTNTGELEF. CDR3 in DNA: TGTGCCATCAGTGAGTCGAATGAGCTAACCAACACCGGGGAGCTGGAATTC.

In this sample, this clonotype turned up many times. The CDR3 nucleotides are TGTGCCAGCAGTGAACAGCCTGGGAAGAGCAATCAGCCCCAGCATTTT. This gives the protein CASSEQPGKSNQPQHF. The chain uses TRBV6-1 and TRBJ1-5; no clear D gene. Germline V CDR1 and CDR2: MNHNS, SASEGT. The V and J ends lost 2 bases and 1 base respectively, with 12 bases between them. CDR3 length: 16 residues.